This T cell receptor beta chain was observed in a study of shared clonotypes between healthy human individuals. About the research overall: The composition of the donors was a couple of women and three men aged 18 to 49. Study findings and constraints: Roughly 5% of naive CD4 clonotypes were common to several donors.

Germline CDR1 is KGHSH and CDR2 is LQKENI. With V trimmed by 4 bases and J by 3 bases, 3 bases remained unmatched. The CDR3 is 15 amino acids. Authors' analysis steps: Filtering differed because ImmunoSEQ produced junction-only sequences that carried no quality scores. The repertoire was sequenced with immunoSEQ multiplex PCR; TCRdb's copy has only in-frame clones and lacks some. The D gene and trimming were derived from the DNA, and the V and J assignments and clone size from that table. The sample lists around 2.3 million clones; roughly 95% were seen once. Points on this clone: Its antigen is as yet unknown.

This TCR derives from a man aged 18 to 29 in good health. The specimen was naive CD4+ T cells sorted from blood. Subset: CD45RA+ positively selected. The V gene is TRBV18, the J gene TRBJ2-3; TRBD1 matches 11 bases. CDR3 loop: CASSQGQGVTDTQYF. In DNA form, the CDR3 reads TGTGCCAGCTCACAGGGACAGGGGGTGACAGATACGCAGTATTTT.